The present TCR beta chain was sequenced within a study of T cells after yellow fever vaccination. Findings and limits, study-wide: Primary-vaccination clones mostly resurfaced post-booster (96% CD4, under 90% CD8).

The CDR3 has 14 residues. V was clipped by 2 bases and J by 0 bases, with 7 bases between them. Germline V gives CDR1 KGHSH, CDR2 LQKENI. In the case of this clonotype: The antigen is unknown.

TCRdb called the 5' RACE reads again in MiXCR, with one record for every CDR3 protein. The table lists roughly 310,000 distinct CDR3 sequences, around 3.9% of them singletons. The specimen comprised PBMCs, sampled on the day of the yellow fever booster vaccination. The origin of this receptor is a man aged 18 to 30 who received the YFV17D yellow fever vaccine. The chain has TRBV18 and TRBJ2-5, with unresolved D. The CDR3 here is CASSPTPYQETQYF. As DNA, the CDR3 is TGTGCCAGCTCACCAACCCCGTACCAAGAGACCCAGTACTTC.